These T cell receptor beta chains were read from a single sample in a study of long-term antiretroviral therapy in people with HIV. This table comes from immunoSEQ multiplex PCR, and its TCRdb copy is limited to in-frame clones, with some not included. The sample has about 28,000 clones; roughly 92% are singletons. This sample comprised unsorted PBMCs, obtained 6.2 years after starting antiretroviral therapy. These receptors were collected from a man aged 35 to 55 with HIV. CDR3s include the opening cysteine and the closing phenylalanine or tryptophan. The order of the fields is CDR3 protein, CDR3 DNA, D gene, clone size, V gene, J gene. D genes are given only for firm matches. The size field is filled for only some rows; it gives once, few, many or a size class.

CASSFSQGNTGELFF,TGTGCCAGCAGTTTTAGTCAGGGAAACACCGGGGAGCTGTTTTTT,.,.,TRBV27,TRBJ2-2
CASSLVADYPSNQPQHF,TGTGCCAGCAGCTTAGTCGCAGACTATCCTAGCAATCAGCCCCAGCATTTT,.,.,TRBV7-6,TRBJ1-5
CASSPQTGPHEQYF,TGCGCCAGCAGCCCCCAGACAGGTCCCCACGAGCAGTACTTC,.,.,TRBV5-1,TRBJ2-7
CASGLWGITGELFF,TGCGCCAGTGGGCTATGGGGAATCACCGGGGAGCTGTTTTTT,.,.,TRBV10-2,TRBJ2-2
CASSHSADTEAFF,TGTGCCAGCAGTCATTCGGCGGACACTGAAGCTTTCTTT,.,once,TRBV27,TRBJ1-1
CASSQTGGGHEKLFF,TGTGCCAGCAGCCAAACGGGGGGGGGTCATGAAAAACTGTTTTTT,.,.,TRBV4-2,TRBJ1-4
CASSRSGGYEQYF,TGTGCCAGTAGTCGGAGCGGGGGCTACGAGCAGTACTTC,TRBD2,.,TRBV19,TRBJ2-7
CASTVGGQTNTEAFF,TGCGCCAGCACAGTAGGGGGACAGACGAACACTGAAGCTTTCTTT,TRBD1,.,TRBV5-1,TRBJ1-1
CASSPLGGENTEAFF,TGTGCCAGCTCACCACTGGGGGGTGAGAACACTGAAGCTTTCTTT,.,.,TRBV18,TRBJ1-1
CASGGRGFTNEKLFF,TGTGCCAGTGGTGGCAGGGGCTTTACTAATGAAAAACTGTTTTTT,.,.,TRBV19,TRBJ1-4
CASSLQVNSPLHF,TGTGCCAGCAGTTTACAGGTAAATTCACCCCTCCACTTT,.,.,TRBV6-7,TRBJ1-6
CASSVVAGTYNEQFF,TGTGCCAGCAGTGTTGTGGCGGGAACCTACAATGAGCAGTTCTTC,.,few,TRBV6-4,TRBJ2-1
CASSLGVGTDTQYF,TGTGCCAGTAGTTTAGGCGTGGGCACAGATACGCAGTATTTT,.,.,TRBV19,TRBJ2-3
CATTNYAEQYF,TGTGCCACAACGAACTACGCCGAGCAGTACTTC,.,.,TRBV27,TRBJ2-7
CASSFRDRGKNIQYF,TGTGCCAGCAGCTTCAGAGACAGGGGAAAAAACATTCAGTACTTC,TRBD1,once,TRBV5-6,TRBJ2-4
CAGEKIVGHQYF,TGTGCCGGGGAAAAAATCGTGGGGCATCAGTACTTC,.,.,TRBV7-9,TRBJ2-4
CASSQDAGSSYEQYF,TGTGCCAGCAGCCAAGATGCGGGGAGCTCCTACGAGCAGTACTTC,.,.,TRBV4-2,TRBJ2-7
CASSLGATPVQPQHF,TGTGCCAGCAGCTTGGGGGCAACCCCCGTTCAGCCCCAGCATTTT,.,.,TRBV5-6,TRBJ1-5
CASSTGRGGTDTQYF,TGTGCCAGCTCCACTGGGCGGGGGGGCACAGATACGCAGTATTTT,TRBD2,.,TRBV9,TRBJ2-3
CASSPTDRGYGYTF,TGCGCCAGCAGCCCCACAGACAGGGGCTATGGCTACACCTTC,TRBD1,.,TRBV5-1,TRBJ1-2
CASSLGQGSGEKLFF,TGCGCCAGCAGCTTGGGACAGGGGTCAGGCGAAAAACTGTTTTTT,TRBD1,.,TRBV5-1,TRBJ1-4
CASSGREAGELFF,TGTGCCAGCAGCGGCAGGGAGGCCGGGGAGCTGTTTTTT,.,once,TRBV7-7,TRBJ2-2
CASSPGQGARDEQYF,TGTGCCAGCTCACCAGGACAGGGGGCAAGGGACGAGCAGTACTTC,TRBD1,once,TRBV18,TRBJ2-7
CASTSTGELFF,TGTGCCAGCACCTCTACCGGGGAGCTGTTTTTT,.,.,TRBV25-1,TRBJ2-2
CASSELTGWGETQYF,TGTGCCAGCAGTGAATTAACGGGGTGGGGGGAGACCCAGTACTTC,.,.,TRBV6-1,TRBJ2-5
CASSLWGSQETQYF,TGCGCCAGCAGCCTATGGGGGTCCCAAGAGACCCAGTACTTC,.,.,TRBV4-3,TRBJ2-5
CAFQGDGRTYEQYF,TGTGCCTTCCAAGGGGACGGGAGGACGTACGAGCAGTACTTC,TRBD2,.,TRBV27,TRBJ2-7
CSAPLGGGYTF,TGCAGTGCTCCCTTAGGGGGCGGCTACACCTTC,TRBD1,.,TRBV20-1,TRBJ1-2
CASSINYSGEQYF,TGTGCCAGCAGTATAAACTATAGTGGCGAGCAGTACTTC,.,.,TRBV9,TRBJ2-7
CASSMMATGWTGELFF,TGTGCCAGTAGTATGATGGCGACAGGGTGGACCGGGGAGCTGTTTTTT,TRBD1,.,TRBV19,TRBJ2-2
CAVQTLRYQETQYF,TGTGCCGTCCAGACATTACGGTACCAAGAGACCCAGTACTTC,.,.,TRBV28,TRBJ2-5
CASSQEGTSGGAQETQYF,TGCGCCAGCAGCCAAGAAGGGACTAGCGGGGGGGCACAAGAGACCCAGTACTTC,TRBD2,.,TRBV4-1,TRBJ2-5
CASSYLTGARNEQFF,TGTGCCAGCAGTTACCTAACGGGAGCACGCAATGAGCAGTTCTTC,.,.,TRBV6-6,TRBJ2-1
CASGSGHLSGNEQYF,TGTGCCAGCGGCAGTGGACACCTGAGTGGGAACGAGCAGTACTTC,.,.,TRBV13,TRBJ2-7
CASSHRGLTYEQYF,TGTGCCAGCAGTCACAGGGGTCTCACCTACGAGCAGTACTTC,TRBD1,.,TRBV6-1,TRBJ2-7
CVTRGGAPLEQSSYNEQFF,TGTGTCACGCGCGGGGGGGCCCCATTAGAACAAAGCTCCTACAATGAGCAGTTCTTC,TRBD2,few,TRBV27,TRBJ2-1
CASSDSDWYGYTF,TGTGCCAGCAGTGATTCAGACTGGTATGGCTACACCTTC,.,once,TRBV2,TRBJ1-2